The 3 T cell receptor beta chains below were found in one sample sequenced in a study of T cell responses to AZD1222 COVID-19 vaccine. Profiled with immunoSEQ multiplex PCR; TCRdb holds only in-frame clones, not every one. This table holds around 100,000 clones, 65% to 85% found once. This specimen consisted of peripheral blood, obtained on day 0 of AZD1222 vaccination. The receptors were gathered from an adult in good health.

V gene TRBV4-2 combines with J gene TRBJ1-5; D might be TRBD1 (6 bases). The length of the CDR3 is 16 residues. V shed 0 bases and J shed 2 bases, with 11 bases lying between them. Germline CDR1 is LGHNA and CDR2 is YNFKEQ. In DNA, the CDR3 is TGTGCCAGCAGCCAAGATAGGGGGATTGGCAATCAGCCCCAGCATTTT. It is translated as CASSQDRGIGNQPQHF.

This chain uses TRBV5-6 with TRBJ2-7, with a tentative D call TRBD1 (6 bases). The CDR3 has 14 amino acids. Trimming took 0 bases from V and 3 from J, leaving 10 bases between them. CDR1 and CDR2 (germline): SGHDT, YYEEEE. The CDR3 spells CASSLGTAHYEQYF. CDR3 DNA sequence: TGTGCCAGCAGCTTGGGGACAGCCCACTACGAGCAGTACTTC.

The chain combines TRBV6-5 with TRBJ1-3; D uncertain. Germline V CDR1 and CDR2: MNHEY, SVGAGI. The CDR3 runs to 12 residues. The germline V and J ends were trimmed by 8 bases and 4 bases, with 9 bases remaining between them. The DNA of the CDR3 is TGTGCCAGCGCAGGCTCCGGAAACACCATATATTTT. Its translation: CASAGSGNTIYF.